Below, 9 T cell receptor beta chains from the same sample are listed, as sequenced in a study of cytomegalovirus exposure and HLA in healthy donors. 13 Jbeta primers and 60 Vbeta primers were used for the PCR. Clones were read by immunoSEQ multiplex PCR, and TCRdb kept only the in-frame ones, dropping some. Of 170,000 or so clones listed, 60% to 85% are singletons. The sequencing sample was made of PBMCs. All receptors derive from a woman in her forties or fifties in good health and CMV-seropositive.

The chain is built from TRBV6-5 and TRBJ2-1, with 7 bases aligning to TRBD2. The CDR3 consists of 14 residues. The trim removed 5 bases at V and 8 bases at J, leaving 9 bases unmatched. Germline V CDR1 and CDR2: MNHEY, SVGAGI. The CDR3 spells CASSPGLIVYEQFF. CDR3 sequence (DNA): TGTGCCAGCAGTCCGGGACTAATAGTATATGAGCAGTTCTTC.

CDR3 protein: CASSQEEGTATYEQYF. Here the CDR3 DNA reads TGCGCCAGCAGCCAAGAGGAGGGGACTGCAACCTACGAGCAGTACTTC. The chain uses TRBV4-3 and TRBJ2-7, with D possibly matching TRBD2 (6 bases). The germline V gene has CDR1 LGHNA and CDR2 YSLEER. Trimming left V 0 bases short and J 2 bases short, with 14 bases between. CDR3 length: 16 residues.

This clone has just one count. The chain is built from TRBV28 and TRBJ1-5; D is unclear. Per the germline V gene, CDR1 is MDHEN and CDR2 is SYDVKM. V lost 4 bases and J 1 base, leaving 5 bases between the germline ends. This CDR3 spans 13 amino acids. CDR3: CASSSESNQPQHF. Written as DNA, the CDR3 is TGTGCCAGCAGTTCCGAGAGCAATCAGCCCCAGCATTTT.

The rearrangement joins TRBV4-3 to TRBJ1-1; TRBD1 aligns across 7 bases. Germline CDR1 reads LGHNA; CDR2 reads YSLEER. The ends lost 6 bases at V and 5 bases at J; junction bases unmatched: 6. CDR3 length equals 13 residues. CDR3 loop: CASSHQGGTEAFF. CDR3 bases: TGCGCCAGCAGTCATCAGGGGGGTACTGAAGCTTTCTTT.

V usage is TRBV28 and J usage is TRBJ1-5, with D uncertain. Germline assignment: CDR1 MDHEN and CDR2 SYDVKM. The CDR3 totals 11 residues. Trimming removed 9 bases at V and 6 bases at J, with 9 bases between. The CDR3 sequence: CASREGQPQHF. The CDR3 coding sequence is TGTGCCAGTCGTGAGGGTCAGCCCCAGCATTTT.

DNA of the CDR3: TGTGCCAGCAGCGGAGGGGGACAGAGAGAAAAACTGTTTTTT. It specifies CASSGGGQREKLFF. The chain is built from TRBV9 and TRBJ1-4; 7 bases align to TRBD1. V gave up 3 bases and J gave up 8 bases; unmatched junction bases: 7. The germline V gene encodes CDR1 SGDLS and CDR2 YYNGEE. This CDR3 has 14 amino acids.

This clone has a handful of counts. CDR3 sequence: CASSVELAGDIQYF. In DNA, the CDR3 is TGTGCCAGCAGCGTAGAGTTAGCGGGAGACATTCAGTACTTC. This chain uses TRBV9 with TRBJ2-4; 9 nucleotides line up with TRBD2. The CDR3 spans 14 residues. Per the germline V gene, CDR1 is SGDLS and CDR2 is YYNGEE. The J segment lost 8 bases and the V segment lost 0 bases, leaving 3 bases of the junction unmatched.

On this clone itself: The CDR3 does not end in the conserved phenylalanine or tryptophan, so this is likely a read error. The DNA is left out, because the CDR3 cannot be placed on it with certainty; the CDR3 is given as TCRdb lists it. The V gene is TRBV7-2, the J gene TRBJ2-3; TRBD2 is taken as the D call from the table, unchecked against the DNA. Looked up from germline, CDR1 is SGHTA and CDR2 is FQGNSA. The CDR3 length is 9 residues, termini included. The CDR3 is CASSLTGLL.

The V gene is TRBV27, the J gene TRBJ2-7; 14 bases are shared with TRBD2. This CDR3 has 15 residues. Germline V gene lookup returns CDR1 MNHEY and CDR2 SMNVEV (reference sequence). The V and J ends lost 5 bases and 5 bases, in that order; junction bases with no gene match: 5. Here the CDR3 reads CASSTGTSGSDEQYF. The CDR3 region has the DNA TGTGCCAGCAGTACCGGGACTAGCGGGAGCGACGAGCAGTACTTC.